The 23 T cell receptor beta chains below were found in one sample sequenced in a study of CD4 T cells in relation to SARS-CoV-2 and coronaviruses. Unexposed donor CD4+ T cells date from about 2011-2018, before the COVID-19 pandemic. CD4+ T cells were isolated from the cells after 10 days of culture. No antigen has been assigned to these receptors. Libraries were prepared by immunoSEQ multiplex PCR; TCRdb keeps only in-frame clonotypes and omits some of them. Of 29,000 or so clones in the sample, approximately 78% were seen once. Sequencing was done on a sample of CD4+ T cells from PBMCs, cultured in vitro. The receptors originated from a human donor in good health.

The chain links TRBV7-9 to TRBJ2-3; 11 bases match TRBD2. V was pared by 4 bases and J by 5 bases, with 5 bases of the junction left unmatched. The V gene's germline CDR1 is SEHNR and CDR2 FQNEAQ (reference sequence). This CDR3 contains 15 residues. CDR3 in amino acids: CASSSLAGGRDTQYF. CDR3 DNA: TGTGCCAGCAGCTCCCTAGCGGGAGGACGAGATACGCAGTATTTT.

This chain joins TRBV5-1 and TRBJ1-1; D gene unclear. V lost 5 bases and J lost 6, with 14 bases in between. The CDR3 is made up of 13 amino acids. Germline V gives CDR1 SGHRS, CDR2 YFSETQ. The CDR3 DNA is TGCGCCAGCAGTCTTCGGGTAGGCTCTGAAGCTTTCTTT. Translation: CASSLRVGSEAFF.

The chain joins TRBV5-5 to TRBJ1-5; possible D gene TRBD1, 5 bases. With 0 bases removed from V and 7 bases from J, the gap between germline ends came to 8 bases. The CDR3 has 13 residues. Germline V gene sequence: CDR1 SGHKS, CDR2 YYEKEE (reference sequence). As DNA, the CDR3 is TGTGCCAGCAGCTTGGACGGGGACCAGCCCCAGCATTTT. It codes for CASSLDGDQPQHF. The variable domain in full, with the rest retrieved from reference TRBV5-5 and TRBJ1-5, is DAGVTQSPTHLIKTRGQQVTLRCSPISGHKSVSWYQQVLGQGPQFIFQYYEKEERGRGNFPDRFSARQFPNYSSELNVNALLLGDSALYLCASSLDGDQPQHFGDGTRLSIL.

V gene TRBV6-1 combines with J gene TRBJ1-2; D unclear. Trimming stripped 3 bases from V and 3 bases from J, with 11 bases between. The CDR3 contains 14 residues. Germline CDR1 is MNHNS and CDR2 is SASEGT. This CDR3 reads CASSETRGDYGYTF. Here the CDR3 DNA reads TGTGCCAGCAGTGAGACCCGAGGTGACTATGGCTACACCTTC.

This clone turned up a few times. The V and J genes are TRBV2 and TRBJ1-3; tentatively, D is TRBD1 (5 bases). This CDR3 contains 14 residues. The germline CDR1 and CDR2 sequences are SNHLY and FYNNEI. Trimming took off 6 bases at V and 0 bases at J, with 9 bases between the two ends. The CDR3 nucleotides are TGTGCCAGCAGAAAGGGGAGCTCTGGAAACACCATATATTTT. Protein: CASRKGSSGNTIYF. The whole variable domain, remainder taken from reference TRBV2 and TRBJ1-3, is EPEVTQTPSHQVTQMGQEVILRCVPISNHLYFYWYRQILGQKVEFLVSFYNNEISEKSEIFDDQFSVERPDGSNFTLKIRSTKLEDSAMYFCASRKGSSGNTIYFGEGSWLTVV.

Details on this clone: The junction shows a germline mismatch at one end, possibly a read error. The chain recombines TRBV5-6 with TRBJ1-1, with 8 positions matching TRBD1. Germline CDR1 and CDR2: SGHDT and YYEEEE. CDR3 length: 13 amino acids. CDR3 DNA sequence: TGTGCCAGCAGCTTGGGGGCGGACAGGGCGACAGGCTTT. Its translation: CASSLGADRATGF.

CDR3 sequence reads: CASSRTGTGYTDTQYF. The CDR3 bases are TGTGCCAGCAGCCGTACCGGGACAGGGTACACAGATACGCAGTATTTT. The chain employs TRBV5-6 and TRBJ2-3, with 9 bases fitting TRBD1. With V trimmed by 4 bases and J by 2 bases, 8 bases remained unmatched. CDR1 is SGHDT and CDR2 is YYEEEE in the germline V gene. The CDR3 runs 16 residues.

The gene calls are TRBV25-1 and TRBJ2-4; D call uncertain. Germline-derived CDR1 and CDR2 are MGHDK and SYGVNS. V lost 3 bases, J lost 2 bases, and 8 bases lay in between. CDR3 size: 14 residues. CDR3 DNA: TGTGCCAGCAGTGATTATGGGTCCAAAAACATTCAGTACTTC. Amino acids: CASSDYGSKNIQYF.

The V call is TRBV11-1, the J call TRBJ2-4; 10 bases are a match to TRBD2. V was pared by 7 bases and J by 4 bases, with 7 bases of the junction left unmatched. Germline assignment: CDR1 SGHAT and CDR2 FQDESV (reference sequence). CDR3 length: 15 amino acids. Written as DNA, the CDR3 is TGTGCCAGCACCGACTTTAGCGGGGGGAAAAACATTCAGTACTTC. Translation: CASTDFSGGKNIQYF.

The chain uses TRBV6-1 and TRBJ2-3; 8 positions agree with TRBD2. Per the germline V gene, CDR1 is MNHNS and CDR2 is SASEGT. The CDR3 runs to 16 residues. The V gene end was trimmed by 2 bases and the J gene end by 2 bases; junction bases not matched to a gene: 6. The CDR3 DNA reads TGTGCCAGCAGTGAATTTGCGGGGGGTCCCACAGATACGCAGTATTTT. Protein product: CASSEFAGGPTDTQYF.

The chain carries TRBV7-2 and TRBJ2-2; 9 nucleotides align to TRBD1. The CDR3 totals 13 residues. The J segment lost 9 bases and the V segment lost 5 bases, leaving 4 bases of the junction unmatched. Germline loops: CDR1 SGHTA, CDR2 FQGNSA. CDR3 residues: CASSTGTGRELFF. The DNA of the CDR3 is TGTGCCAGCAGCACAGGGACAGGGAGGGAGCTGTTTTTT.

This rearrangement joins TRBV3-1 (or the pseudogene TRBV3-2) to TRBJ2-3; 13 bases fit TRBD2. The CDR3 has 18 amino acids. Trimming took 1 base from V and 0 from J; bases not matched to a gene: 4. Germline V gene lookup returns CDR1 LGHDT and CDR2 YNNKEL (reference sequence). For the CDR3, the DNA is TGTGCCAGCAGCCAAGGACTAGCGGGGGGCCGGAGCACAGATACGCAGTATTTT. Protein sequence: CASSQGLAGGRSTDTQYF.

The V gene is TRBV4-3, the J gene TRBJ1-4, with D perhaps matching TRBD1 (5 bases). Germline V gene data show CDR1 as LGHNA and CDR2 as YSLEER. The ends were cut back, 1 base at V and 14 bases at J, with 17 bases in the middle. This CDR3 is built from 14 residues. The CDR3 spells CASSQVRWGVRLFF. The DNA of the CDR3 is TGCGCCAGCAGCCAAGTGCGGTGGGGGGTCAGGCTGTTTTTT.

CDR3 coding DNA: TGTGCCAGCTCACCCCCATCTCAGGGCACTGAAGCTTTCTTT. This sequence encodes CASSPPSQGTEAFF. V gene TRBV18 combines with J gene TRBJ1-1, with D perhaps matching TRBD1 (5 bases). The CDR3 consists of 14 residues. Germline loops: CDR1 KGHSH, CDR2 LQKENI. Trimming pared 3 bases from V and 4 bases from J, leaving 12 bases between. The full variable domain, with the rest looked up from reference TRBV18 and TRBJ1-1, is NAGVMQNPRHLVRRRGQEARLRCSPMKGHSHVYWYRQLPEEGLKFMVYLQKENIIDESGMPKERFSAEFPKEGPSILRIQQVVRGDSAAYFCASSPPSQGTEAFFGQGTRLTVV.

The rearrangement uses TRBV18 and TRBJ2-7, with D perhaps being TRBD1 or TRBD2 (5 bases each). Germline V gene data show CDR1 as KGHSH and CDR2 as LQKENI. V was pared by 3 bases and J by 2 bases, with 11 bases between. The CDR3 consists of 14 residues. As DNA, the CDR3 is TGTGCCAGCTCACCTCCGGGGCGGGCCTACGAGCAGTACTTC. Residues: CASSPPGRAYEQYF.

CDR3 bases: TGTGCCAGCAGCGCGGGAGAGACCCAGTACTTC. It encodes CASSAGETQYF. The J gene is TRBJ2-5, the V gene TRBV7-8; D perhaps matches TRBD2 (5 bases). Trimming left V 5 bases short and J 4 bases short, with 5 bases between. This CDR3 has 11 amino acids. The germline CDR1 and CDR2 sequences are SGHVS and FQNEAQ.

J is TRBJ1-1 and V is TRBV29-1; 9 bases are a match to TRBD1. Per germline, CDR1 SQVTM and CDR2 ANQGSEA. The V segment lost 6 bases and the J segment 3 bases; nucleotides outside the gene matches: 5. This CDR3 is built from 13 residues. The CDR3: CSVSGQGYTEAFF. The CDR3 nucleotides read TGCAGCGTCTCGGGACAGGGATACACTGAAGCTTTCTTT.

This sequence joins TRBV7-2 and TRBJ2-6; D not resolved. V lost 2 bases and J lost 3, with 17 bases in between. This CDR3 has 18 residues. Germline loops: CDR1 SGHTA, CDR2 FQGNSA. CDR3 DNA sequence: TGTGCCAGCAGCTTAACCGGGTTAGCTGCTGGTGGGGCCAACGTCCTGACTTTC. Its translation is CASSLTGLAAGGANVLTF.

J is TRBJ1-1 and V is TRBV5-1, with D hard to call. V lost 3 bases to trimming and J lost 1 base, with 16 bases between them. The germline V gene has CDR1 SGHRS and CDR2 YFSETQ. The CDR3 has 16 amino acids. CDR3 bases: TGCGCCAGCAGCTCTCAACCGGACGCCGGGAACACTGAAGCTTTCTTT. Translating gives CASSSQPDAGNTEAFF.

V usage is TRBV2 and J usage is TRBJ1-4, with 7 bases identical to TRBD1. The ends lost 8 bases at V and 0 bases at J; junction bases unmatched: 6. The germline CDR1 and CDR2 sequences are SNHLY and FYNNEI. The CDR3 is made up of 15 amino acids. In DNA form, the CDR3 reads TGTGCCAGCCTTTACGGGACAGCAACTAATGAAAAACTGTTTTTT. Protein sequence: CASLYGTATNEKLFF.

The J gene is TRBJ1-2, the V gene TRBV6-1, with D unresolved. Germline CDR1 MNHNS, CDR2 SASEGT. Trimming pared 1 base from V and 8 bases from J, leaving 11 bases between. There are 13 residues in the CDR3. CDR3 in amino acids: CASSEGHPGGYTF. For the CDR3, the DNA is TGTGCCAGCAGTGAAGGGCATCCCGGCGGCTACACCTTC.

This clone occurred once. The gene calls are TRBV7-9 and TRBJ1-3; no definite D call. Per germline, CDR1 SEHNR and CDR2 FQNEAQ (reference sequence). The length of the CDR3 is 14 residues. V lost 5 bases and J 0 bases, leaving 8 bases between the germline ends. CDR3 sequence (DNA): TGTGCCAGCAGCCTAGACACCTCTGGAAACACCATATATTTT. It specifies CASSLDTSGNTIYF.

V and J are TRBV4-1 and TRBJ2-5; TRBD2 agrees at 8 bases. The CDR3 is made up of 17 amino acids. The J segment lost 1 base and the V segment lost 1 base, leaving 8 bases of the junction unmatched. Germline V gives CDR1 MGHRA, CDR2 YSYEKL. The CDR3 sequence: CASSQAGAGGPQETQYF. DNA for the CDR3: TGCGCCAGCAGCCAAGCCGGGGCGGGAGGTCCCCAAGAGACCCAGTACTTC.